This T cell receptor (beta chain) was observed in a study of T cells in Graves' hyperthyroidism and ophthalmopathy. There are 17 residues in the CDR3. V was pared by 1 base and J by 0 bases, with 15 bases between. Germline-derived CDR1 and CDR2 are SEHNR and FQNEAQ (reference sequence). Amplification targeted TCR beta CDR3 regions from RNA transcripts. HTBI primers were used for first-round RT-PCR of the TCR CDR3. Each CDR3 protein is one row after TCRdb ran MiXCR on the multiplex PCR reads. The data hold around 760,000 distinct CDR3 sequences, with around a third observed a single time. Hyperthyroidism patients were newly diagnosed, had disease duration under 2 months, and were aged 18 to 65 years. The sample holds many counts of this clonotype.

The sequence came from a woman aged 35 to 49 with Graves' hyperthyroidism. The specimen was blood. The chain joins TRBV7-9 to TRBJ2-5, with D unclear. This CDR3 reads CASSLDVEAAYQETQYF. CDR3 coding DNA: TGTGCCAGCAGCTTAGACGTCGAGGCAGCGTACCAAGAGACCCAGTACTTC.